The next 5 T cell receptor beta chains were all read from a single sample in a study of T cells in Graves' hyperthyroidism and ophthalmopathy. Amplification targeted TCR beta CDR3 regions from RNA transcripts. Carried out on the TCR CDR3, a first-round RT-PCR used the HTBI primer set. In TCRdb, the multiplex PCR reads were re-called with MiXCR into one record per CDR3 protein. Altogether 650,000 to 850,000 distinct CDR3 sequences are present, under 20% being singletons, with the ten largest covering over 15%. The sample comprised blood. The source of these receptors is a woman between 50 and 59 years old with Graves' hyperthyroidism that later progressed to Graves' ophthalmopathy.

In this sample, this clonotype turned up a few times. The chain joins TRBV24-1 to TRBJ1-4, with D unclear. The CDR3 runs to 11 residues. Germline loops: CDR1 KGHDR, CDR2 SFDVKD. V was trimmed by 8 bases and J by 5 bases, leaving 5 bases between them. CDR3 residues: CATNPNEKLFF. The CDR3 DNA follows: TGTGCCACCAATCCGAATGAAAAACTGTTTTTT.

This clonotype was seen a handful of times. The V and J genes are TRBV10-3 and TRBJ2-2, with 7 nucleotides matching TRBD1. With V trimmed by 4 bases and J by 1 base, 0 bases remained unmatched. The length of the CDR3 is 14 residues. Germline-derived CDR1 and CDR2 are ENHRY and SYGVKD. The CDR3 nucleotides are TGTGCCATCAGTGCAGGGGGGAACACCGGGGAGCTGTTTTTT. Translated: CAISAGGNTGELFF.

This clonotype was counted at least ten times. The CDR3 reads CASRTGTEVYEQYF. The CDR3 DNA is TGTGCCAGCAGGACCGGGACAGAAGTTTACGAGCAGTACTTC. The rearrangement uses TRBV28 and TRBJ2-7; 7 nucleotides line up with TRBD1. With 6 bases clipped from V and 4 bases from J, the junction kept 9 bases outside the gene matches. The CDR3 spans 14 residues. From germline, CDR1 is MDHEN and CDR2 SYDVKM.

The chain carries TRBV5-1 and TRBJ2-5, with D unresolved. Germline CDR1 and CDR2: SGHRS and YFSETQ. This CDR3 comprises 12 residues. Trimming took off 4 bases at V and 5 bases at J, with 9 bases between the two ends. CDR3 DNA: TGCGCCAGCAGCCAGACAAGGGAGACCCAGTACTTC. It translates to CASSQTRETQYF.

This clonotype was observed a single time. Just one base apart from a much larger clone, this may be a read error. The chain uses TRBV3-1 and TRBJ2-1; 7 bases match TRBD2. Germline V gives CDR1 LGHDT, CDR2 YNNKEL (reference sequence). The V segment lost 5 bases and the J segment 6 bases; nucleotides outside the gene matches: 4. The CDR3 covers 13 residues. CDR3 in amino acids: CASSTGLSNEQFF. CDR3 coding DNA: TGTGCCAGCAGCACGGGACTATCCAATGAGCAGTTCTTC.